This TCR beta chain was captured by sequencing in a study of T cell repertoires in cytomegalovirus infection. Whole-study results and caveats: CMV-specific TCR beta clonotypes restricted by HLA-C dominated the ex vivo response.

In its sample, this clonotype was seen a few times. Its specificity is unknown. V was clipped by 2 bases and J by 5 bases; unmatched bases: 33. This CDR3 is 24 amino acids long. Germline assignment: CDR1 ENHRY and CDR2 SYGVKD. From the reads, TCRdb called clonotypes with MiXCR, one entry per CDR3 protein. Of hundreds of thousands of distinct CDR3 sequences in the sample, approximately 25% were seen once. Sequencing was done on a sample of CD8+ T cells from PBMCs. The source is a human donor in good health (CMV status not recorded). Some clones in this sample may be carry-over from other donors' samples. V usage is TRBV10-3 and J usage is TRBJ2-5; 9 bases are a match to TRBD1. CDR3: CAISETPGTGLPRPTADTSETQYF. In nucleotides, the CDR3 is TGTGCCATCAGTGAGACACCCGGGACAGGGCTCCCCAGACCTACAGCCGACACGAGTGAGACCCAGTACTTC.